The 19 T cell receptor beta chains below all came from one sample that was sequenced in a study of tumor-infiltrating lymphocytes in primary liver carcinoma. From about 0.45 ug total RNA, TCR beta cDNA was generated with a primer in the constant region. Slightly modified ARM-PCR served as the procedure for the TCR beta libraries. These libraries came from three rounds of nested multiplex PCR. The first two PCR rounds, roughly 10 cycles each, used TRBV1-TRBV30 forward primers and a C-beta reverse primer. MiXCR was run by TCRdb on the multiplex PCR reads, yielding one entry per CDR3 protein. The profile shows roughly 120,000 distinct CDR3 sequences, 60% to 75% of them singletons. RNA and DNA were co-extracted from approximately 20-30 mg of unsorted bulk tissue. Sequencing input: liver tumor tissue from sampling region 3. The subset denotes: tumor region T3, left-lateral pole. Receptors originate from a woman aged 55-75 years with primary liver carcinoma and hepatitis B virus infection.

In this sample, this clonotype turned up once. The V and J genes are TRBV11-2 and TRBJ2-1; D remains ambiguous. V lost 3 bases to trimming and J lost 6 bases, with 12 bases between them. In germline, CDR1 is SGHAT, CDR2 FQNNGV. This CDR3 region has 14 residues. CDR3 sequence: CASSFCSVGNEQFF. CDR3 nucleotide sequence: TGTGCCAGCAGCTTCTGCAGTGTGGGCAATGAGCAGTTCTTC.

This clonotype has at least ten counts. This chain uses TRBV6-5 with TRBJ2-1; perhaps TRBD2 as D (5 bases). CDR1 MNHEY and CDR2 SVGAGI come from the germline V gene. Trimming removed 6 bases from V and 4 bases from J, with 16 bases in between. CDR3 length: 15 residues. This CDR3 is CASSLGLLKYNEQFF. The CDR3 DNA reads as TGTGCCAGCAGCCTCGGACTCCTGAAATACAATGAGCAGTTCTTC.

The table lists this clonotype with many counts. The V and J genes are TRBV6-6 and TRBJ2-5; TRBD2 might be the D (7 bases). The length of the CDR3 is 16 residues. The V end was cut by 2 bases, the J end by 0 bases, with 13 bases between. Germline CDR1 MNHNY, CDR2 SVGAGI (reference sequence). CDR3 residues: CASSYGLGGYQETQYF. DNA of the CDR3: TGTGCCAGCAGTTACGGACTAGGGGGGTACCAAGAGACCCAGTACTTC.

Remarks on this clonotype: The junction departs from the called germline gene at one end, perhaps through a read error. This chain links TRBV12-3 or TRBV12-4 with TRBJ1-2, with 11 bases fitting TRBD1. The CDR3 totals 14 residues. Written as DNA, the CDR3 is TGTGCCAGCAGTGGGACAGGGGGTAACTATGGTTACTCCTTC. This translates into CASSGTGGNYGYSF.

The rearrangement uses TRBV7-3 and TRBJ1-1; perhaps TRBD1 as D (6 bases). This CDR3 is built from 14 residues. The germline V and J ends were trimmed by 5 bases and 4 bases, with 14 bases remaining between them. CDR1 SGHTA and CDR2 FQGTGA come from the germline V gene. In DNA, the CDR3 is TGTGCCAGCAGCATACAGGGATTCGGCACTGAAGCTTTCTTT. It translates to CASSIQGFGTEAFF.

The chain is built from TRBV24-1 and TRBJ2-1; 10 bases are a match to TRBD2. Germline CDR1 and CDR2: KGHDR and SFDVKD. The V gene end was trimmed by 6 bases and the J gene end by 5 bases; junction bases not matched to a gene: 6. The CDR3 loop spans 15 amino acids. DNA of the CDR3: TGTGCCACCAGTACAACTAGCGGGGCTAACAATGAGCAGTTCTTC. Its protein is CATSTTSGANNEQFF.

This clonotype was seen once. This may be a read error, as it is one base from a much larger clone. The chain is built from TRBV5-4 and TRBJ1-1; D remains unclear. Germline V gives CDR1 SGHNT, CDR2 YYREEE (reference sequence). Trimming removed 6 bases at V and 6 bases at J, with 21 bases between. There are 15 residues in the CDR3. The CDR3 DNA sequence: TGTGCCAGCACCGTCGGTGGGGTTTGGGAAGCTGAAGCTTTCTTT. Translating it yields CASTVGGVWEAEAFF.

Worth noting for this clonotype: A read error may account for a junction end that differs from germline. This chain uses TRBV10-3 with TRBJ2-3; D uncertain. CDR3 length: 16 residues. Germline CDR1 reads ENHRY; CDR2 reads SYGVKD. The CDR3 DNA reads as TGTGCCATCAGTGAGTCAGTGGGAATCGGCACAGATGCGCAGTATTTT. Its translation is CAISESVGIGTDAQYF.

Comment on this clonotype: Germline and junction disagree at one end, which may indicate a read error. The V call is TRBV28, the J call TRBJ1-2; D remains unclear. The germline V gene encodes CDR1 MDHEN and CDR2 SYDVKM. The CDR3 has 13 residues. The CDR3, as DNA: TGTACCAGCAGTCCCCGCGTAAACTATGGCTACACCTTC. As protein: CTSSPRVNYGYTF.

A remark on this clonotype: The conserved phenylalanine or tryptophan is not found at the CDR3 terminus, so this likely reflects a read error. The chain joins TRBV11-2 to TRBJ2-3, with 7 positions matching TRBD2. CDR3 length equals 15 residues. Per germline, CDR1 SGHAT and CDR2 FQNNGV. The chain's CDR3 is CANSVERGRLYTQYL. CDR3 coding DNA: TGTGCCAACAGCGTCGAGCGGGGCCGACTCTATACGCAGTATCTT.

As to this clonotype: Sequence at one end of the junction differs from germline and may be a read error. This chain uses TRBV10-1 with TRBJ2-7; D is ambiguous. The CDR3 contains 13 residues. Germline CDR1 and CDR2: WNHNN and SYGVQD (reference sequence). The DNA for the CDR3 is TGCGCCAGCGCCTCCAGAGTCTCCTACGAACAGTACTTC. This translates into CASASRVSYEQYF.

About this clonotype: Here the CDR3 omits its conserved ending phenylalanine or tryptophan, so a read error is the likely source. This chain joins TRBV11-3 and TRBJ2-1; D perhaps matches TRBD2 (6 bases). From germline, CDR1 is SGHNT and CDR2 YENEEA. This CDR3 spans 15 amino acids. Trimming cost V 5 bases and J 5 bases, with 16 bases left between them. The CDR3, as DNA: TGTGCCAGCAGCCCTCGGTGTTGCGGGAACAATGAGCAGTTCCTA. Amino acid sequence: CASSPRCCGNNEQFL.

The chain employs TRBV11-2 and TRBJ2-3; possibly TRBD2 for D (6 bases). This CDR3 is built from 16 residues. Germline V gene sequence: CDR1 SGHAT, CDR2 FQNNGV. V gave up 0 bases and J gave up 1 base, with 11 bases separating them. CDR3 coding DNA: TGTGCCAGCAGCTTAGATGGCGGGATTCGCACAGATACGCAGTATTTT. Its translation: CASSLDGGIRTDTQYF. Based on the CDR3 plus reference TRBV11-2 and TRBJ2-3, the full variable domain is EAGVAQSPRYKIIEKRQSVAFWCNPISGHATLYWYQQILGQGPKLLIQFQNNGVVDDSQLPKDRFSAERLKGVDSTLKIQPAKLEDSAVYLCASSLDGGIRTDTQYFGPGTRLTVL.

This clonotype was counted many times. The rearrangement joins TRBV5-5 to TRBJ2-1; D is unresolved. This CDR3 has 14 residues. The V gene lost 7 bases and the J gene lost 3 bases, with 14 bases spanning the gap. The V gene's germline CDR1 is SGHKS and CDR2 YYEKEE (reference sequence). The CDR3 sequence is CASGDSPNYNEQFF. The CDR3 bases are TGTGCCAGCGGCGACTCGCCCAACTACAATGAGCAGTTCTTC. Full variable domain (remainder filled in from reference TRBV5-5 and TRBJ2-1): DAGVTQSPTHLIKTRGQQVTLRCSPISGHKSVSWYQQVLGQGPQFIFQYYEKEERGRGNFPDRFSARQFPNYSSELNVNALLLGDSALYLCASGDSPNYNEQFFGPGTRLTVL.

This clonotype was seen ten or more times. In DNA, the CDR3 is TGTGCCAGCAGCAGGGAGGGGGCGCACACCGGGGAGCTGTTTTTT. Protein product: CASSREGAHTGELFF. V is TRBV6-6 and J is TRBJ2-2; D may be TRBD1 or TRBD2 (7 bases each). With 6 bases removed from V and 3 bases from J, the gap between germline ends came to 14 bases. The V gene's germline CDR1 is MNHNY and CDR2 SVGAGI (reference sequence). The CDR3 runs 15 residues.

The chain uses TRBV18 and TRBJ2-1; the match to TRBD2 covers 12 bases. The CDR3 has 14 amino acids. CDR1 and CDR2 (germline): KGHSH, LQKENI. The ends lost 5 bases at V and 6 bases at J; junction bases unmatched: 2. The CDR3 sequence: CASSGLAGLNEQFF. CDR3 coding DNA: TGTGCCAGCTCAGGACTAGCGGGACTCAATGAGCAGTTCTTC.

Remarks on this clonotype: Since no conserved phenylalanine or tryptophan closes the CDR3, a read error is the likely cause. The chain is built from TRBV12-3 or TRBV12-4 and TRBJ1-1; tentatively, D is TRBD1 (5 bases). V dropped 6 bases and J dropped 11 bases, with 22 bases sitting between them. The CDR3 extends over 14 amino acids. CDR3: CASSPGAGRRDAFY. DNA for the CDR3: TGTGCCAGCAGCCCCGGGGCTGGCCGGCGAGATGCTTTCTAT.

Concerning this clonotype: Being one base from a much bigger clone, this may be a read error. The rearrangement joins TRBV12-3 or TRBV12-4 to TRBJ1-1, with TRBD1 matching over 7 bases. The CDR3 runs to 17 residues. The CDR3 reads CTSKRGGTGALNTEAFF. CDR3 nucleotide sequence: TGTACCAGCAAGAGGGGGGGCACAGGGGCGCTGAACACTGAAGCTTTCTTT.

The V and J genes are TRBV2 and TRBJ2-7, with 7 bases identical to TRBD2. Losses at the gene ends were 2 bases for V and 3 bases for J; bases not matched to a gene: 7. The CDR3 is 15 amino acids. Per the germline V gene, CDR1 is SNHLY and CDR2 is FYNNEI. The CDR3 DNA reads TGTGCCAGCAGTGAATCTCTAGCGGAAGTCTACGAGCAGTACTTC. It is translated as CASSESLAEVYEQYF.